The 15 T cell receptor beta chains below were found in one sample sequenced in a study of T cell clonality in common variable immunodeficiency (dated by TCRdb to between 2014 and 2017). Receptors were amplified or captured by the immunoSEQ multiplex PCR assay. This immuneACCESS table, as held by TCRdb, lists in-frame sequences with V and J called but not all clones. Of the missing ones, under half trace to an unresolved V gene in checked studies; the others have no known cause. In this sample the table shows 45,000 to 70,000 clones, and no singletons are among them. Together, the top ten hold 4.5% to 5.5% of the sample. Source material: peripheral blood mononuclear cells. Receptor source: a person between 18 and 70 years old in good health.

There are many counts of this clone. The sequenced fragment ends 3 residues before the CDR3 boundary, so the rest is inferred from the germline J gene. The chain is built from TRBV5-4 and TRBJ2-5, with 9 bases that match TRBD1. This CDR3 region has 14 residues. Germline lookup yields CDR1 SGHNT and CDR2 YYREEE (reference sequence). With 6 bases clipped from V and 4 bases from J, the junction kept 7 bases outside the gene matches. The covered CDR3 bases are TGTGCCAGCACCGAGACAGGGGGAGTAGAGACC. It translates to CASTETGGVET. The whole CDR3 protein is CASTETGGVETQYF. The full variable domain, rest sourced from reference TRBV5-4 and TRBJ2-5, is ETGVTQSPTHLIKTRGQQVTLRCSSQSGHNTVSWYQQALGQGPQFIFQYYREEENGRGNFPPRFSGLQFPNYSSELNVNALELDDSALYLCASTETGGVETQYFGPGTRLLVL.

This clone was detected many times. The read is 3 residues too short to cover the CDR3 end, so that end is filled in from the germline J gene. The V and J genes are TRBV28 and TRBJ1-4; D is ambiguous. Trimming cost V 2 bases and J 0 bases, with 7 bases left between them. The germline gives CDR1 MDHEN, CDR2 SYDVKM. CDR3 length equals 15 residues. CDR3 DNA (partial): TGTGCCAGCAGTTTAGATAGATCAACTAATGAAAAA. Translated, it gives CASSLDRSTNEK. In full, the CDR3 reads CASSLDRSTNEKLFF.

This clone was observed many times. The read finishes 3 residues shy of the CDR3 end, and the germline J gene is used to complete it. The chain couples TRBV19 to TRBJ2-7, with 9 bases that match TRBD1. The CDR3 loop spans 14 amino acids. Germline CDR1 is LNHDA and CDR2 is SQIVND (reference sequence). After removal of 6 bases from V and 1 base from J, the junction contained 4 bases not matched to a gene. The part of the CDR3 DNA that was read is TGTGCCAGTAGCCCGACAGGGGGATCCTACGAG. This encodes CASSPTGGSYE. The entire CDR3 protein reads CASSPTGGSYEQYF.

This clone showed up many times. Coverage ceases 3 residues before the CDR3 finishes, and the germline J gene fills in the end. J is TRBJ2-7 and V is TRBV2; D gene ambiguous. Germline CDR1 SNHLY, CDR2 FYNNEI. The CDR3 sequence is 14 residues long. Trimming stripped 2 bases from V and 3 bases from J, with 11 bases between. The CDR3 sequence is CASSEFQVVYEQYF. The CDR3 DNA, read in part, is TGTGCCAGCAGTGAATTCCAGGTAGTCTACGAG.

This clone was detected ten times or more. The read halts 3 residues ahead of the CDR3 end, with the missing end drawn from the germline J gene. The chain joins TRBV7-2 to TRBJ2-7; 7 bases line up with TRBD2. The germline CDR1 and CDR2 sequences are SGHTA and FQGNSA. CDR3 size: 15 residues. Trimming took 4 bases from V and 0 from J; bases not matched to a gene: 6. CDR3 sequence reads: CASSSTSVSSYEQYF. The CDR3 DNA, read in part, is TGTGCCAGCAGCTCTACTAGCGTGAGCTCCTACGAG.

Points on this clone: The DNA ends 3 residues before the CDR3 does, and the rest of the CDR3 is filled in from the germline J gene. The chain has TRBV19 and TRBJ1-2; the D is unclear. CDR1 LNHDA and CDR2 SQIVND come from the germline V gene (reference sequence). The CDR3 runs to 13 residues. The sequenced part of the CDR3 DNA is TGTGCCAGTAGTATCACTAGCAGGAATGAC. This translates into CASSITSRND. The whole CDR3 sequence is CASSITSRNDYTF.

On this clone: The DNA ends 3 residues before the CDR3 does, and the rest of the CDR3 is filled in from the germline J gene. The chain uses TRBV11-3 and TRBJ2-5, with D perhaps matching TRBD1 (6 bases). There are 12 residues in the CDR3. V was cut by 4 bases and J by 5 bases, with 8 bases left in between. Germline CDR1 SGHNT, CDR2 YENEEA. The chain's CDR3 is CASSSQGETQYF. CDR3 DNA (partial): TGTGCCAGCAGCTCGCAGGGGGAGACC.

This clone was counted ten times or more. The CDR3 goes on 3 residues after the read ends, and that part is filled in from the germline J gene. The gene calls are TRBV20-1 and TRBJ2-2, with 9 bases identical to TRBD2. The germline V gene has CDR1 DFQATT and CDR2 SNEGSKA (reference sequence). The trim removed 3 bases at V and 7 bases at J, leaving 3 bases unmatched. CDR3 length equals 13 residues. This CDR3 reads CSARLAGIGELFF. The sequenced part of the CDR3 DNA is TGCAGTGCTAGGCTAGCGGGAATCGGGGAG.

This clone was seen repeatedly, ten times or more. The read terminates 3 residues ahead of where the CDR3 ends, so the germline J gene completes it. The chain has TRBV20-1 and TRBJ2-7, with 7 bases fitting TRBD2. Trimming cost V 1 base and J 2 bases; bases outside gene matches: 5. CDR1 DFQATT and CDR2 SNEGSKA come from the germline V gene (reference sequence). The CDR3 is made up of 14 amino acids. Here the CDR3 reads CSARGGGSPYEQYF. Incomplete CDR3 DNA: TGCAGTGCTAGAGGGGGGGGATCCCCCTACGAG.

This clone was observed many times. The read is 3 residues too short to cover the CDR3 end, so that end is filled in from the germline J gene. The chain recombines TRBV18 with TRBJ2-2; 13 bases agree with TRBD2. Germline lookup yields CDR1 KGHSH and CDR2 LQKENI. The CDR3 is 16 residues long. The ends lost 6 bases at V and 4 bases at J; junction bases unmatched: 5. The CDR3 DNA, read in part, is TGTGCCAGCTCGCGTCGGACTAGCGGGAGCACCGGGGAG. Translation gives CASSRRTSGSTGE. The CDR3 in its entirety is CASSRRTSGSTGELFF. Using reference TRBV18 and TRBJ2-2 for the parts outside the CDR3, the full variable domain is NAGVMQNPRHLVRRRGQEARLRCSPMKGHSHVYWYRQLPEEGLKFMVYLQKENIIDESGMPKERFSAEFPKEGPSILRIQQVVRGDSAAYFCASSRRTSGSTGELFFGEGSRLTVL.

This clone was detected many times. The read ends 3 residues early relative to the CDR3; the germline J gene fills the gap. The rearrangement joins TRBV6-1 to TRBJ1-5, with 8 bases fitting TRBD1. Germline CDR1 and CDR2: MNHNS and SASEGT. The CDR3 is 16 residues long. Germline trimming cut 1 base from V and 4 bases from J; bases unmatched to any gene: 6. This chain's CDR3 is CASSEVPTGENQPQHF. Incomplete CDR3 DNA: TGTGCCAGCAGTGAAGTCCCGACAGGGGAGAATCAGCCC.

This clone was observed at least ten times. The CDR3 end falls 3 residues outside the read, so it is completed with the germline J gene. The chain has TRBV2 and TRBJ2-7, with 9 nucleotides matching TRBD2. The CDR3 loop spans 14 amino acids. V trimming: 5 bases; J trimming: 3 bases; junction bases outside the gene matches: 5. Per the germline V gene, CDR1 is SNHLY and CDR2 is FYNNEI. The CDR3 sequence: CASSRLAVDYEQYF. The DNA read from the CDR3 is TGTGCCAGCAGTAGACTAGCGGTGGACTACGAG. Using reference TRBV2 and TRBJ2-7 for the parts outside the CDR3, the full variable domain is EPEVTQTPSHQVTQMGQEVILRCVPISNHLYFYWYRQILGQKVEFLVSFYNNEISEKSEIFDDQFSVERPDGSNFTLKIRSTKLEDSAMYFCASSRLAVDYEQYFGPGTRLTVT.

This clone was counted at least ten times. The sequence runs out 3 residues before the end of the CDR3; the remainder is reconstructed from the germline J gene. This chain links TRBV18 with TRBJ2-7; D is perhaps TRBD1 or TRBD2 (5 bases each). From germline, CDR1 is KGHSH and CDR2 LQKENI. This CDR3 has 16 residues. V was clipped by 0 bases and J by 3 bases, with 15 bases between them. CDR3 sequence: CASSPPAGRGDYEQYF. The CDR3 DNA, read in part, is TGTGCCAGCTCACCACCAGCCGGACGAGGGGACTACGAG.

This clone has ten or more counts. From the germline J gene comes the end of the CDR3, since the read stops 3 residues before it. This chain links TRBV7-9 with TRBJ2-1; 8 nucleotides align to TRBD2. Germline V gene sequence: CDR1 SEHNR, CDR2 FQNEAQ (reference sequence). The CDR3 is made up of 15 amino acids. V lost 3 bases and J lost 0; bases outside the gene matches: 1. The CDR3 bases that were read are TGTGCCAGCAGCTTTAGCGGGATCTCCTACAATGAG. Its translation: CASSFSGISYNE. The full CDR3 sequence reads CASSFSGISYNEQFF.

This clone was recorded many times. The read gets to within 3 residues of the CDR3 end, and the germline J gene fills in the rest. The V gene is TRBV28, the J gene TRBJ2-1; a possible D gene is TRBD2 (5 bases). Trimming removed 10 bases from V and 9 bases from J, with 16 bases in between. Germline V gene sequence: CDR1 MDHEN, CDR2 SYDVKM. CDR3 length equals 12 residues. The CDR3 here is CATSSRAAEQFF. The DNA read from the CDR3 is TGTGCCACATCCTCGAGGGCAGCTGAG.